One T cell receptor (beta chain) is described in this entry. What it binds is not known. The entry originates in a study of cytomegalovirus exposure and HLA in healthy donors. Findings and limits, study-wide: The listing of 150 to 200 TCR beta chains classed them as cytomegalovirus-associated. The classifier was said to identify cytomegalovirus status with high specificity and sensitivity. Earlier analysis found most TCR beta V segments productive about 90% or about 30% of the time.

Researchers ran the PCR with 60 Vbeta and 13 Jbeta primers. Sequenced by immunoSEQ multiplex PCR; TCRdb stores in-frame clones only, minus some. The data show some 110,000 clones, approximately 81% seen once. From germline, CDR1 is MGHDK and CDR2 SYGVNS. V shed 4 bases and J 1 base; nucleotides not matched to a gene: 5. The CDR3 runs to 16 residues. The receptor was derived from a woman younger than 45 in good health and CMV-seronegative. The sample taken for sequencing was PBMCs. V is TRBV25-1 and J is TRBJ2-1, with 9 bases lining up with TRBD2. The CDR3 DNA reads TGTGCCAGCAGTGGGGGTAGCGGGAGTTCCTACAATGAGCAGTTCTTC. Residues: CASSGGSGSSYNEQFF.